The 23 T cell receptor beta chains reported below all come from one sample, sequenced in a study of blood T cell repertoires in COVID-19 (dated by TCRdb to about 2020). To prepare the library, the immunoSEQ multiplex PCR assay was applied. The table comes from immuneACCESS by way of TCRdb, which keeps in-frame sequences with V and J called. Part of the clones is missing from these tables; in studies checked, under half for an unresolved V gene and the rest for unknown reasons. This sample holds 220,000 or so clones; about four fifths were observed only once. Jointly, the top ten make up more than 2% of the sample. Material: peripheral blood. The receptors stem from a woman aged 60-70 years with acute or convalescent COVID-19.

V usage is TRBV7-3 and J usage is TRBJ1-1; 8 nucleotides align to TRBD1. The CDR3 extends over 17 amino acids. Germline V gene data show CDR1 as SGHTA and CDR2 as FQGTGA. V was pared by 4 bases and J by 1 base, with 11 bases of the junction left unmatched. CDR3 DNA sequence: TGTGCCAGCAGCTCGCTGGGACAGGAATTAGAGAACACTGAAGCTTTCTTT. Translating it yields CASSSLGQELENTEAFF.

The J gene is TRBJ1-1, the V gene TRBV5-6; D may be TRBD1 (5 bases). V was pared by 3 bases and J by 3 bases, with 18 bases between. The CDR3 extends over 16 amino acids. From germline, CDR1 is SGHDT and CDR2 YYEEEE. This chain's CDR3 is CASSSRGRGSYTEAFF. The CDR3 nucleotides read TGTGCCAGCAGCTCCCGAGGTAGGGGCAGCTACACTGAAGCTTTCTTT.

This rearrangement joins TRBV30 to TRBJ2-7; 11 positions agree with TRBD2. V dropped 3 bases and J dropped 3; count of bases not matched to a gene: 1. This CDR3 is built from 13 residues. The germline V gene encodes CDR1 GTSNPN and CDR2 SVGIG (reference sequence). The CDR3 DNA follows: TGTGCCTGGAGGACTAGCGGGATCTACGAGCAGTACTTC. Its protein is CAWRTSGIYEQYF.

This chain connects TRBV25-1 to TRBJ1-4, with 8 bases matching TRBD1. Germline V gene sequence: CDR1 MGHDK, CDR2 SYGVNS. The junction had 5 bases not matched to a gene; V was cut back by 2 bases and J by 3 bases. The CDR3 is 16 residues long. CDR3 sequence (DNA): TGTGCCAGCAGTGAAGACAGGGGTGTGTCTAATGAAAAACTGTTTTTT. It specifies CASSEDRGVSNEKLFF.

The chain carries TRBV29-1 and TRBJ1-2, with D perhaps TRBD1 (5 bases). Germline values: CDR1 SQVTM, CDR2 ANQGSEA. The CDR3 extends over 13 amino acids. Trimming removed 7 bases from V and 4 bases from J, with 16 bases in between. The CDR3 bases are TGCAGCGCCGATACTAGGGGAGGCTATGGCTACACCTTC. The encoded protein is CSADTRGGYGYTF.

The chain recombines TRBV28 with TRBJ1-2; D unclear. Germline values: CDR1 MDHEN, CDR2 SYDVKM. CDR3 length: 13 residues. The germline V and J ends were trimmed by 2 bases and 6 bases, with 10 bases remaining between them. Here the CDR3 reads CASSLPTVNGYTF. The DNA of the CDR3 is TGTGCCAGCAGTTTACCTACAGTTAATGGCTACACCTTC.

The chain is built from TRBV18 and TRBJ1-2; the match to TRBD1 covers 9 bases. The CDR3 contains 15 residues. Trimming removed 4 bases from V and 2 bases from J; junction bases left unmatched: 5. The germline gives CDR1 KGHSH, CDR2 LQKENI. The CDR3 here is CASSRPGTGNYGYTF. CDR3 DNA: TGTGCCAGCTCACGTCCCGGGACAGGGAACTATGGCTACACCTTC.

This sequence joins TRBV7-9 and TRBJ2-3, with TRBD2 matching 11 bases. J gave up 0 bases and V 1 base, and 6 bases lay outside the gene matches. Germline CDR1 reads SEHNR; CDR2 reads FQNEAQ (reference sequence). The CDR3 runs to 18 residues. The CDR3 region has the DNA TGTGCCAGCAGCTTAGGGCTAGCGGGGGGTCGTAGCACAGATACGCAGTATTTT. This sequence encodes CASSLGLAGGRSTDTQYF.

This clone was seen only a few times. The V and J genes are TRBV6-2 or TRBV6-3 and TRBJ2-1; a weak D match, TRBD2 (6 bases). The length of the CDR3 is 14 residues. Trimming removed 0 bases at V and 8 bases at J, with 11 bases between. Germline assignment: CDR1 MNHEY and CDR2 SVGEGT. The CDR3 DNA reads TGTGCCAGCAGTTACTCGTCTAGCGCGGATGAGCAGTTCTTC. It specifies CASSYSSSADEQFF.

This rearrangement joins TRBV9 to TRBJ1-2; 7 bases are a match to TRBD1. CDR1 and CDR2 from the germline V gene are SGDLS and YYNGEE. The CDR3 is 12 amino acids. Trimming cost V 5 bases and J 8 bases; bases outside gene matches: 6. CDR3 DNA: TGTGCCAGCAGTAGAGACAGGGAAGGCTACACCTTC. Protein: CASSRDREGYTF.

The genes are TRBV5-1 and TRBJ1-3, with 8 positions matching TRBD1. Per germline, CDR1 SGHRS and CDR2 YFSETQ. V shed 4 bases and J 4 bases; nucleotides not matched to a gene: 7. There are 15 residues in the CDR3. The DNA for the CDR3 is TGCGCCAGCAGCCTCGACAGGGGTGGAGGAAACACCATATATTTT. Protein sequence: CASSLDRGGGNTIYF.

This chain uses TRBV5-4 with TRBJ1-2; 8 positions agree with TRBD1. The germline V gene has CDR1 SGHNT and CDR2 YYREEE (reference sequence). The CDR3 runs 15 residues. J gave up 8 bases and V 3 bases, and 12 bases lay outside the gene matches. CDR3 region: CASSSWTGLKIGYTF. The CDR3 DNA follows: TGTGCCAGCAGCTCATGGACAGGGCTAAAGATAGGCTACACCTTC.

The chain uses TRBV29-1 and TRBJ1-2; 7 bases match TRBD1. Germline lookup yields CDR1 SQVTM and CDR2 ANQGSEA. Trimming removed 5 bases from V and 10 bases from J; junction bases left unmatched: 13. This CDR3 is 13 amino acids long. DNA of the CDR3: TGCAGCGTTAACCCCGGGGCTGGGACAGCCTACACCTTC. This encodes CSVNPGAGTAYTF.

This clone was detected a few times. This sequence joins TRBV6-4 and TRBJ1-2; a weak D match, TRBD1 (6 bases). The V gene lost 1 base and the J gene lost 8 bases, with 17 bases spanning the gap. The CDR3 runs to 15 residues. Germline CDR1 reads MRHNA; CDR2 reads SNTAGT. This CDR3 is CASSDYPNDRSGYTF. CDR3 nucleotides: TGTGCCAGCAGTGACTACCCTAATGACAGGAGCGGCTACACCTTC.

This chain links TRBV30 with TRBJ1-1; 7 positions agree with TRBD1. Germline V lookup: CDR1 GTSNPN, CDR2 SVGIG (reference sequence). There are 11 residues in the CDR3. Trimming took 4 bases from V and 7 from J; bases not matched to a gene: 3. CDR3 sequence reads: CAWIGQVEAFF. The CDR3 region has the DNA TGTGCCTGGATAGGACAGGTTGAAGCTTTCTTT.

This clone was detected only once. The V and J genes are TRBV5-5 and TRBJ1-5, with TRBD1 identical over 8 bases. With 2 bases clipped from V and 0 bases from J, the junction kept 7 bases outside the gene matches. The CDR3 loop spans 17 amino acids. Germline values: CDR1 SGHKS, CDR2 YYEKEE (reference sequence). This chain's CDR3 is CASSLGQGRISNQPQHF. In DNA, the CDR3 is TGTGCCAGCAGCTTAGGACAGGGAAGGATTAGCAATCAGCCCCAGCATTTT.

The chain combines TRBV3-1 (or the pseudogene TRBV3-2) with TRBJ1-2; possible D gene TRBD1, 5 bases. This CDR3 has 15 residues. V lost 4 bases and J lost 4, with 16 bases in between. The germline gives CDR1 LGHDT, CDR2 YNNKEL (reference sequence). This CDR3 is CASSRSDGGGYGYTF. The CDR3 nucleotides read TGTGCCAGCAGCCGATCCGATGGGGGGGGCTATGGCTACACCTTC.

This clone came up once. Other DNA sequences of this sample code for an identical CDR3. V gene TRBV19 combines with J gene TRBJ1-1; a weak D match, TRBD1 (6 bases). Deletions cut 6 bases from V and 3 bases from J, with 11 bases between. The CDR3 loop spans 13 amino acids. Germline V gene lookup returns CDR1 LNHDA and CDR2 SQIVND (reference sequence). The CDR3 DNA reads TGTGCCAGTAGCCGGAAGGGGGACACTGAAGCTTTCTTT. It codes for CASSRKGDTEAFF.

The chain employs TRBV4-2 and TRBJ1-2; TRBD1 aligns across 7 bases. Germline values: CDR1 LGHNA, CDR2 YNFKEQ. Losses at the gene ends were 3 bases for V and 4 bases for J; bases not matched to a gene: 11. This CDR3 is 16 amino acids long. The CDR3 here is CASSQAQGENPYGYTF. The CDR3 DNA reads as TGTGCCAGCAGCCAGGCCCAGGGGGAAAACCCCTATGGCTACACCTTC.

The chain employs TRBV10-1 and TRBJ2-7, with D maybe TRBD1 (6 bases). The CDR3 runs to 13 residues. Germline V gene data show CDR1 as WNHNN and CDR2 as SYGVQD (reference sequence). V was clipped by 2 bases and J by 4 bases, with 9 bases between them. The CDR3 protein is CASSEDRTYEQYF. CDR3 sequence (DNA): TGCGCCAGCAGTGAGGACAGGACTTACGAGCAGTACTTC.

This clone was recorded a few times. The rearrangement joins TRBV9 to TRBJ1-1, with D unresolved. V lost 2 bases and J lost 0, with 5 bases in between. The germline gives CDR1 SGDLS, CDR2 YYNGEE. This CDR3 contains 13 residues. In DNA form, the CDR3 reads TGTGCCAGCAGCGTGGAGATGAACACTGAAGCTTTCTTT. Encoded protein: CASSVEMNTEAFF. Drawing the rest from reference TRBV9 and TRBJ1-1, the complete variable domain is DSGVTQTPKHLITATGQRVTLRCSPRSGDLSVYWYQQSLDQGLQFLIQYYNGEERAKGNILERFSAQQFPDLHSELNLSSLELGDSALYFCASSVEMNTEAFFGQGTRLTVV.

The chain has TRBV4-2 and TRBJ2-2; 13 bases match TRBD2. The length of the CDR3 is 19 residues. After removal of 4 bases from V and 0 bases from J, the junction contained 8 bases not matched to a gene. CDR1 and CDR2 (germline): LGHNA, YNFKEQ. As DNA, the CDR3 is TGTGCCAGCAGCCCCAGGGGACTAGCGGGGAACGCGAACACCGGGGAGCTGTTTTTT. It encodes CASSPRGLAGNANTGELFF.

This clone was counted once. This chain uses TRBV20-1 with TRBJ2-1; D is ambiguous. The germline CDR1 and CDR2 sequences are DFQATT and SNEGSKA (reference sequence). Trimming took 3 bases from V and 4 from J, leaving 16 bases between them. This CDR3 spans 15 amino acids. CDR3 loop: CSASSPTRSYNEQFF. The CDR3 DNA follows: TGCAGTGCTAGTAGTCCGACTCGTTCGTACAATGAGCAGTTCTTC.